This T cell receptor beta chain comes out of a study of cytomegalovirus exposure and HLA in healthy donors (dated by TCRdb to the late 2010s). About the full investigation: According to a later analysis, one platform produced both the 120 validation repertoires and the 620 or so repertoires of the first cohort. In addition to the first cohort of 666 subjects, a separate validation cohort of 120 different subjects was used. The study aimed to test whether cataloging public T cell receptors could reveal signatures of past pathogen exposure. To predict cytomegalovirus infection status, the study combined high-throughput TCR immunosequencing, statistical association of individual TCRs with disease status, and machine learning.

On this clone: The antigen it recognizes is unknown. The sample holds no much larger clone one base away, and base qualities are not on file.

Separate from the roughly 630-subject first cohort, the validation cohort of 95 to 150 subjects was the group to which the donors belonged. The CDR3 covers 15 residues, taking in both the cysteine and the phenylalanine. Just CDR3 DNA is preserved here, 45 bases in frame from base 1. V has 4 bases trimmed and J has 2 bases trimmed; junction bases matching no gene number 4. CDR1 and CDR2, per the germline V gene, are SGHAT and FQNNGV. Library method: the immunoSEQ multiplex PCR assay. On the study's bioinformatics: A statistical classification framework was developed to diagnose cytomegalovirus status using the catalog of TCR beta chain sequences. What TCRdb holds here is the immuneACCESS table cut down to in-frame rearrangements. Part of the clones is not present; checked against another copy, under half of the missing clones reflect an unresolved V gene, and the others are unexplained. Clone size and the V and J calls come from that table; the DNA yielded D and trimming. The sample includes 250,000 to 350,000 clones, with 88% observed a single time. Around 0.91% of the sample comes from the top ten.

Study-wide conclusions, independent of this receptor: A later analysis found that TCRs clustered in the first cohort also tended to co-occur in the 100 to 150 validation repertoires, with approximately 94% of cluster scores above 0. The classifier was reported to diagnose cytomegalovirus status with high specificity and sensitivity in both the original and validation cohorts. The study listed 164 TCR beta chains as associated with cytomegalovirus. A few of the identified cytomegalovirus-associated TCR beta chains were confirmed in vitro to be specific for cytomegalovirus antigens. While some public TCRs were present in many individuals, most TCR sequences turned up only very rarely across donors. According to the authors, the approach could potentially be generalized to other disease states and immunological phenotypes. All 120 or so repertoires were used to score co-occurrence in the validation cohort in a later analysis, because that analysis had no HLA typing for the cohort.

The TCR sequence derives from a man aged 25-45 years in good health and CMV-seronegative. The sample was PBMCs. Recombination joined TRBV11-2 with TRBJ2-5, with 10 bases in between that match TRBD1. The sequenced DNA is TGTGCCAGCAGCTCCCGGGACAGGGGACAAGAGACCCAGTACTTC. The encoded protein is CASSSRDRGQETQYF. The entire variable domain, with the stretches around the CDR3 drawn from the reference TRBV11-2 and TRBJ2-5 proteins, is EAGVAQSPRYKIIEKRQSVAFWCNPISGHATLYWYQQILGQGPKLLIQFQNNGVVDDSQLPKDRFSAERLKGVDSTLKIQPAKLEDSAVYLCASSSRDRGQETQYFGPGTRLLVL.